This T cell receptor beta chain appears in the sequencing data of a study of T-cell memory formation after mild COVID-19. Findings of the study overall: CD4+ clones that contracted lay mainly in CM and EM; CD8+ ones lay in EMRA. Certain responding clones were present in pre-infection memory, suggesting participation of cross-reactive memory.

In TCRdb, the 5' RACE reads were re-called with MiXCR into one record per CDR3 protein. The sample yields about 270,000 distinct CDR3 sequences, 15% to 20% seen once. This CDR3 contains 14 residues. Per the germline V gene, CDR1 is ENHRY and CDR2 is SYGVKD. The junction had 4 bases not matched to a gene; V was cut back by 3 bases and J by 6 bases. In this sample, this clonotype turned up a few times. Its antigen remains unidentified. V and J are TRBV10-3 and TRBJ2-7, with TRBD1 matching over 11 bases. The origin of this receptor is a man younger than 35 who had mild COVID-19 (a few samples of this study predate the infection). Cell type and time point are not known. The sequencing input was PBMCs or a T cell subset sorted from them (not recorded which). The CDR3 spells CAISDWTGGLEQYF. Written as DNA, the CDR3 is TGTGCCATCAGTGACTGGACAGGGGGCCTCGAGCAGTACTTC.